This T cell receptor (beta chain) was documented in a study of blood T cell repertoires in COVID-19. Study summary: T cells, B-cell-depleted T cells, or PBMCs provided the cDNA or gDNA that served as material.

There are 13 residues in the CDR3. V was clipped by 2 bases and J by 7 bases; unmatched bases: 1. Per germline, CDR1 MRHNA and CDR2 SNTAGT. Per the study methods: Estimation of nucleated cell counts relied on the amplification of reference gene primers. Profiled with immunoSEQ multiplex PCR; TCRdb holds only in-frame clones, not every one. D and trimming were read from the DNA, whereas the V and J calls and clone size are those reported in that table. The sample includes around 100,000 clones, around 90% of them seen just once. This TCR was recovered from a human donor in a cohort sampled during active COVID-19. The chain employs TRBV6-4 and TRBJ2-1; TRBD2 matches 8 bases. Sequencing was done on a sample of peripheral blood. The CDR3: CASSDGTSNEQFF. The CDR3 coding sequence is TGTGCCAGCAGTGACGGGACTAGTAATGAGCAGTTCTTC.